This is a list of T cell receptor beta chains from one sample in a study of regulatory and conventional T cells in RAG deficiency. Assay: immunoSEQ multiplex PCR; the TCRdb copy retains only in-frame clones and omits some. The sample contains 45,000 or so clones, just under 90% of which appear only once. These data were likewise used in another study, on regulatory T cells.

What was sequenced was CD4+ effector T cells sorted from blood. The receptors originated from a human donor in good health. Each CDR3 is given with its conserved first and last residue. A D gene is named only where the DNA matches it firmly. Where a row states a size, it is once, few, many or the class of an expanded clone; other rows omit it.

clone size: .
V gene: TRBV5-4
J gene: TRBJ1-2
D gene: TRBD1
CDR3 protein: CASSLGAGQGHGYTF
CDR3 DNA: TGTGCCAGCAGCTTGGGAGCAGGACAGGGGCATGGCTACACCTTC

clone size: .
V gene: TRBV18
J gene: TRBJ1-1
D gene: .
CDR3 protein: CASSPSGGGTEAFF
CDR3 DNA: TGTGCCAGCTCACCAAGTGGGGGGGGCACTGAAGCTTTCTTT

clone size: .
V gene: TRBV28
J gene: TRBJ2-1
D gene: TRBD1
CDR3 protein: CASWTGGPYNEQFF
CDR3 DNA: TGTGCCAGTTGGACAGGGGGCCCCTACAATGAGCAGTTCTTC

clone size: .
V gene: TRBV2
J gene: TRBJ1-2
D gene: .
CDR3 protein: CASRTDNYGYTF
CDR3 DNA: TGTGCCAGCAGGACAGATAACTATGGCTACACCTTC

clone size: .
V gene: TRBV4-2
J gene: TRBJ2-1
D gene: TRBD2
CDR3 protein: CASSQEVRASGGYNEQFF
CDR3 DNA: TGTGCCAGCAGCCAAGAAGTAAGGGCTAGCGGGGGTTACAATGAGCAGTTCTTC

clone size: .
V gene: TRBV5-5
J gene: TRBJ2-7
D gene: .
CDR3 protein: CASSLGAGNHYEQYF
CDR3 DNA: TGTGCCAGCAGCTTGGGGGCGGGAAACCATTACGAGCAGTACTTC

clone size: .
V gene: TRBV6-5
J gene: TRBJ2-7
D gene: .
CDR3 protein: CASTGSMNYEQYF
CDR3 DNA: TGTGCCAGCACGGGTTCGATGAACTACGAGCAGTACTTC

clone size: .
V gene: TRBV4-1
J gene: TRBJ1-3
D gene: .
CDR3 protein: CASSLNHGTASKNTIYF
CDR3 DNA: TGCGCCAGCAGCCTAAATCATGGGACTGCTTCGAAGAACACCATATATTTT

clone size: .
V gene: TRBV7-3
J gene: TRBJ2-6
D gene: .
CDR3 protein: CASSPASGANVLTF
CDR3 DNA: TGTGCCAGCAGTCCCGCCTCTGGGGCCAACGTCCTGACTTTC

clone size: .
V gene: TRBV9
J gene: TRBJ1-2
D gene: TRBD1
CDR3 protein: CASSVDSTGGLNYGYTF
CDR3 DNA: TGTGCCAGCAGCGTAGACTCAACAGGGGGCCTGAACTATGGCTACACCTTC

clone size: once
V gene: TRBV9
J gene: TRBJ2-1
D gene: TRBD2
CDR3 protein: CASSVHPPGGGDNEQFF
CDR3 DNA: TGTGCCAGCAGCGTACATCCCCCCGGGGGGGGCGACAATGAGCAGTTCTTC

clone size: .
V gene: TRBV18
J gene: TRBJ2-3
D gene: .
CDR3 protein: CASSGDTQYF
CDR3 DNA: TGTGCCAGCTCGGGCGATACGCAGTATTTT

clone size: .
V gene: TRBV6-1
J gene: TRBJ1-1
D gene: .
CDR3 protein: CASSERGGGGTEAFF
CDR3 DNA: TGTGCCAGCAGTGAGCGGGGCGGGGGCGGCACTGAAGCTTTCTTT

clone size: .
V gene: TRBV5-6
J gene: TRBJ1-6
D gene: TRBD1
CDR3 protein: CASSSAGGSYNSPLHF
CDR3 DNA: TGTGCCAGCAGCTCCGCAGGGGGCTCCTATAATTCACCCCTCCACTTT

clone size: .
V gene: TRBV30
J gene: TRBJ1-5
D gene: .
CDR3 protein: CAWSVNSNQPQHF
CDR3 DNA: TGTGCCTGGAGTGTAAATAGCAATCAGCCCCAGCATTTT

clone size: .
V gene: TRBV7-3
J gene: TRBJ2-1
D gene: .
CDR3 protein: CASSLSRTSYNEQFF
CDR3 DNA: TGTGCCAGCAGCTTAAGTCGGACCTCCTACAATGAGCAGTTCTTC

clone size: once
V gene: TRBV15
J gene: TRBJ2-3
D gene: TRBD2
CDR3 protein: CATSALTGGFEDTQYF
CDR3 DNA: TGTGCCACCAGCGCACTCACGGGGGGGTTCGAGGATACGCAGTATTTT

clone size: few
V gene: TRBV7-2
J gene: TRBJ1-3
D gene: .
CDR3 protein: CASSPRDFRSGNTIYF
CDR3 DNA: TGTGCCAGCAGCCCACGGGACTTCCGATCTGGAAACACCATATATTTT

clone size: .
V gene: TRBV6-6
J gene: TRBJ1-5
D gene: .
CDR3 protein: CASSYGRSRGDQPQHF
CDR3 DNA: TGTGCCAGCAGTTATGGTCGATCTAGAGGGGATCAGCCCCAGCATTTT

clone size: once
V gene: TRBV6-1
J gene: TRBJ2-3
D gene: TRBD2
CDR3 protein: CASSETSGRTDTQYF
CDR3 DNA: TGTGCCAGCAGCGAGACTAGCGGGAGGACCGATACGCAGTATTTT

clone size: .
V gene: TRBV7-2
J gene: TRBJ2-2
D gene: TRBD2
CDR3 protein: CASSWVAGDGTGELFF
CDR3 DNA: TGTGCCAGCAGCTGGGTGGCGGGGGATGGCACCGGGGAGCTGTTTTTT

clone size: .
V gene: TRBV7-2
J gene: TRBJ1-2
D gene: TRBD1
CDR3 protein: CASSPRQGGGYTF
CDR3 DNA: TGTGCCAGCAGCCCACGACAGGGAGGTGGCTACACCTTC

clone size: .
V gene: TRBV10-2
J gene: TRBJ2-2
D gene: TRBD1
CDR3 protein: CASSEPGQGNTGELFF
CDR3 DNA: TGCGCCAGCAGTGAACCGGGACAGGGGAACACCGGGGAGCTGTTTTTT

clone size: .
V gene: TRBV15
J gene: TRBJ2-6
D gene: .
CDR3 protein: CATSREGLVISGANVLTF
CDR3 DNA: TGTGCCACCAGCAGAGAAGGACTCGTGATCTCTGGGGCCAACGTCCTGACTTTC

clone size: .
V gene: TRBV9
J gene: TRBJ1-1
D gene: .
CDR3 protein: CASSVGQGMGTEAFF
CDR3 DNA: TGTGCCAGCAGCGTGGGGCAGGGTATGGGCACTGAAGCTTTCTTT

clone size: .
V gene: TRBV25-1
J gene: TRBJ1-6
D gene: .
CDR3 protein: CASSDRGRGNSPLHF
CDR3 DNA: TGTGCCAGCAGTGATCGGGGACGGGGGAATTCACCCCTCCACTTT

clone size: once
V gene: TRBV9
J gene: TRBJ1-6
D gene: .
CDR3 protein: CASSLSAGSRGNSPLHF
CDR3 DNA: TGTGCCAGCAGTCTTTCGGCAGGGTCAAGAGGGAATTCACCCCTCCACTTT

clone size: .
V gene: TRBV7-9
J gene: TRBJ2-2
D gene: .
CDR3 protein: CASSLALGAGELFF
CDR3 DNA: TGTGCCAGCAGCTTAGCGCTGGGGGCGGGGGAGCTGTTTTTT

clone size: .
V gene: TRBV5-4
J gene: TRBJ2-3
D gene: .
CDR3 protein: CASSLRPGGGTDTQYF
CDR3 DNA: TGTGCCAGCAGCTTGCGCCCGGGTGGTGGCACAGATACGCAGTATTTT

clone size: .
V gene: TRBV6-6
J gene: TRBJ2-1
D gene: TRBD2
CDR3 protein: CASSRTSGGVEQFF
CDR3 DNA: TGTGCCAGCAGTAGGACTAGCGGGGGGGTTGAGCAGTTCTTC

clone size: .
V gene: TRBV19
J gene: TRBJ2-6
D gene: .
CDR3 protein: CASSRFAGTGANVLTF
CDR3 DNA: TGTGCCAGTAGTCGCTTTGCGGGGACTGGGGCCAACGTCCTGACTTTC

clone size: .
V gene: TRBV5-4
J gene: TRBJ2-7
D gene: TRBD2
CDR3 protein: CASSLDQAGGPYEQYF
CDR3 DNA: TGTGCCAGCAGCTTGGACCAAGCGGGGGGGCCTTACGAGCAGTACTTC

clone size: .
V gene: TRBV30
J gene: TRBJ2-7
D gene: .
CDR3 protein: CAWSVPASSPYEQYF
CDR3 DNA: TGTGCCTGGAGCGTCCCAGCGAGCAGTCCCTACGAGCAGTACTTC

clone size: .
V gene: TRBV5-6
J gene: TRBJ1-1
D gene: .
CDR3 protein: CASSLTGEAFF
CDR3 DNA: TGTGCCAGCAGCTTAACAGGGGAAGCTTTCTTT

clone size: .
V gene: TRBV19
J gene: TRBJ2-7
D gene: .
CDR3 protein: CASSIWDEQYF
CDR3 DNA: TGTGCCAGTAGTATATGGGACGAGCAGTACTTC

clone size: .
V gene: TRBV30
J gene: TRBJ2-5
D gene: TRBD2
CDR3 protein: CAWSFGTSGGVQETQYF
CDR3 DNA: TGTGCCTGGAGTTTTGGGACTAGCGGAGGAGTCCAAGAGACCCAGTACTTC

clone size: .
V gene: TRBV18
J gene: TRBJ2-7
D gene: .
CDR3 protein: CASSPSAGYEQYF
CDR3 DNA: TGTGCCAGCTCACCCAGCGCAGGGTACGAGCAGTACTTC

clone size: .
V gene: TRBV9
J gene: TRBJ2-5
D gene: .
CDR3 protein: CASSVRGDAPQTQYF
CDR3 DNA: TGTGCCAGCAGCGTACGTGGGGACGCTCCTCAGACCCAGTACTTC

clone size: once
V gene: TRBV27
J gene: TRBJ1-1
D gene: .
CDR3 protein: CASSFRAVGGGVNTEAFF
CDR3 DNA: TGTGCCAGCAGTTTTAGGGCCGTTGGGGGCGGTGTGAACACTGAAGCTTTCTTT

clone size: .
V gene: TRBV11-2
J gene: TRBJ2-2
D gene: .
CDR3 protein: CASSLYGVTGELFF
CDR3 DNA: TGTGCCAGCAGCTTGTATGGTGTCACCGGGGAGCTGTTTTTT

clone size: .
V gene: TRBV11-2
J gene: TRBJ2-3
D gene: TRBD1
CDR3 protein: CASSRLGQGATDTQYF
CDR3 DNA: TGTGCCAGCAGCCGACTGGGACAGGGAGCCACAGATACGCAGTATTTT

clone size: .
V gene: TRBV2
J gene: TRBJ2-2
D gene: .
CDR3 protein: CASIRDTNTGELFF
CDR3 DNA: TGTGCCAGTATCCGGGACACAAACACCGGGGAGCTGTTTTTT

clone size: .
V gene: TRBV27
J gene: TRBJ1-1
D gene: .
CDR3 protein: CASSLYNGELNTEAFF
CDR3 DNA: TGTGCCAGCAGTTTATACAACGGAGAATTGAACACTGAAGCTTTCTTT

clone size: .
V gene: TRBV30
J gene: TRBJ1-2
D gene: .
CDR3 protein: CAWSRTPRALNYGYTF
CDR3 DNA: TGTGCCTGGAGTCGGACACCGCGGGCTTTGAACTATGGCTACACCTTC

clone size: .
V gene: TRBV19
J gene: TRBJ1-5
D gene: .
CDR3 protein: CASSRPVSNQPQHF
CDR3 DNA: TGTGCCAGTAGTCGACCGGTTTCCAATCAGCCCCAGCATTTT

clone size: .
V gene: TRBV11-2
J gene: TRBJ1-4
D gene: .
CDR3 protein: CASSLGTREKLFF
CDR3 DNA: TGTGCCAGCAGCTTAGGGACCCGTGAAAAACTGTTTTTT

clone size: .
V gene: TRBV30
J gene: TRBJ2-1
D gene: TRBD2
CDR3 protein: CAWRSGRAPYNEQFF
CDR3 DNA: TGCGCCTGGAGGAGCGGGAGGGCCCCCTACAATGAGCAGTTCTTC

clone size: once
V gene: TRBV6-6
J gene: TRBJ1-1
D gene: .
CDR3 protein: CASSYWTANTEAFF
CDR3 DNA: TGTGCCAGCAGTTACTGGACAGCGAACACTGAAGCTTTCTTT

clone size: .
V gene: TRBV15
J gene: TRBJ2-7
D gene: TRBD2
CDR3 protein: CATSRQGTSASYEQYF
CDR3 DNA: TGTGCCACCAGCAGACAGGGGACTAGCGCCTCCTACGAGCAGTACTTC

clone size: .
V gene: TRBV19
J gene: TRBJ1-1
D gene: .
CDR3 protein: CASRGDTEAFF
CDR3 DNA: TGTGCCAGTAGAGGGGACACTGAAGCTTTCTTT

clone size: few
V gene: TRBV7-6
J gene: TRBJ1-4
D gene: .
CDR3 protein: CASSRGRVATNEKLFF
CDR3 DNA: TGTGCCAGCAGCAGAGGACGGGTTGCAACTAATGAAAAACTGTTTTTT

clone size: .
V gene: TRBV14
J gene: TRBJ1-2
D gene: .
CDR3 protein: CASSQKAQGIYGYTF
CDR3 DNA: TGTGCCAGCAGCCAAAAGGCGCAGGGGATCTATGGCTACACCTTC